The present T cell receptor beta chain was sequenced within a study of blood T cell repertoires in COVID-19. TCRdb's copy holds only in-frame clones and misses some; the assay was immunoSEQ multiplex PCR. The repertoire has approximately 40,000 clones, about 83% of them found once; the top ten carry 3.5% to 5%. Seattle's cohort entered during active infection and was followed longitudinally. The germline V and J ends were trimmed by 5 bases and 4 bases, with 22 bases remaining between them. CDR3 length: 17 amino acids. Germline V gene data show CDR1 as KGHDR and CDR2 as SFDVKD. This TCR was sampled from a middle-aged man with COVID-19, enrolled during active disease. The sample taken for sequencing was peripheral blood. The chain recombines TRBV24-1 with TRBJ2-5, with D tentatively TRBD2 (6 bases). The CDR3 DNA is TGTGCCACCAGTGCCCCTATCGGAGGGACGGGTGGAGAGACCCAGTACTTC. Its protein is CATSAPIGGTGGETQYF.